In this sample, the clone carrying this T cell receptor beta chain turned up a few times. The data are from a study of OX40 agonist ivuxolimab in advanced cancers. Study as a whole: A partial response was reached by three patients: one with hepatocellular carcinoma and two with cutaneous melanoma.

TCRdb's copy holds only in-frame clones and misses some; the assay was immunoSEQ multiplex PCR. The profile shows roughly 56,000 clones, approximately 83% of them singletons. Germline assignment: CDR1 SNHLY and CDR2 FYNNEI. Losses at the gene ends were 7 bases for V and 7 bases for J; bases not matched to a gene: 7. This CDR3 contains 12 residues. The TCR sequence derives from an adult with an advanced solid tumor such as melanoma, head and neck, liver or kidney cancer. This chain links TRBV2 with TRBJ2-7; the match to TRBD1 covers 7 bases. The source material was CD4+ or CD8+ T cells sorted from blood, sampled in a trial of the OX40 agonist ivuxolimab. CDR3 in DNA: TGTGCCAGCACCCGGGACAGAGGGGAGCAGTACTTC. Protein: CASTRDRGEQYF.